The text below deals with one T cell receptor (beta chain). One end of the junction varies from germline; a read error may be responsible. TCRbeta libraries were built with three rounds of nested PCR, modified from ARM-PCR. TCRdb used MiXCR to reprocess the multiplex PCR reads, holding one entry per CDR3 protein. In the table there are tens of thousands of distinct CDR3 sequences, 77% of which are singletons. The sample belongs to a study of tumor and adjacent non-tumor tissue in lung cancer. CDR3 size: 15 residues. Germline V gene data show CDR1 as MGHRA and CDR2 as YSYEKL. No cell sorting was done before RNA was extracted from the tissue.

The sequenced sample was lung tumor tissue. The chain combines TRBV4-1 with TRBJ2-5, with TRBD1 matching over 7 bases. This TCR was recovered from a woman aged 45-59 years with non-small cell lung cancer. CDR3: CASSQEGTVKDTQYF. The DNA of the CDR3 is TGCGCCAGTAGCCAAGAGGGGACAGTGAAAGATACCCAGTACTTC.